This record looks at one T cell receptor (beta chain) sequence and its context. The specificity of this receptor is unknown. Nothing much larger sits one base from this clone, and base qualities are not available. This sample stems from a study of blood T cell repertoires in COVID-19 (dated by TCRdb to between 2020 and 2021). Broadly, across the study: Collaborator samples came from the United States, Italy and Spain and covered acute and convalescent phases of COVID-19. The sample metadata nearly always contained a de-identified subject ID, COVID-19 status, age in years and sex. The material from the prospective study consisted of cDNA or gDNA derived from T cells, B-cell-depleted T cells, or PBMCs. The dataset comprised deeply sampled blood TCRbeta repertoires from subjects exposed to, actively infected with, or recovered from COVID-19. The repertoires were released in a freely available public database intended as a resource for research on the immune response to SARS-CoV-2. Samples came from the ongoing ImmuneRACE study (first 160 participants) plus 1,254 subjects from 6 global collaborators. Where available, HLA class I and class II types were obtained from metadata supplied by the sample provider rather than from assay-based typing. The full study reports these points: The amount of clinical and demographic metadata varied by source and participant and was provided uncurated.

The collaborating institutions used their own protocols to collect whole blood in K2EDTA tubes. For TCRbeta analysis, collaborator samples were shipped as frozen whole blood, as isolated PBMCs, or as DNA extracted from either sample type. TCRbeta CDR3 regions were amplified from genomic DNA by means of the immunoSEQ Assay, a bias-controlled multiplex PCR. In the original analysis: The number of nucleated cells in each sample was estimated by amplification of reference gene primers within the assay. Sequence reads were collapsed and filtered to measure the absolute abundance of every unique TCRbeta CDR3 rearrangement. For each sample, productive Simpson clonality was calculated as the square root of Simpson's diversity index over productive rearrangements. Sourced from immuneACCESS, this table was stored by TCRdb with only in-frame sequences that have V and J called. A share of the clones is absent; for the studies checked, an unresolved V gene accounts for under half, and the remainder has no known explanation. V and J calls and clone size are as listed in that table; D and trimming were resolved from the DNA. The table for this sample lists tens of thousands of clones; 80% to 90% of them were counted only once. The ten biggest clones cover approximately 4.6% of the sample.

The CDR3 sequence holds 18 residues, the cysteine and phenylalanine included. The retained sequence is limited to the CDR3, 54 bases, with the frame set at the first base. Trimming takes 4 bases from V and 4 bases from J, and the germline ends sit 21 bases apart. CDR1 and CDR2 were assigned from the germline V gene as KGHDR and SFDVKD. Recombination connected TRBV24-1 to TRBJ2-2; TRBD2 could be the D gene, as 7 bases match. The receptor was isolated from a human donor in a cohort sampled during active COVID-19. The sample taken for sequencing was peripheral blood. The encoded CDR3 is CATSDRGLGGLGTGELFF. The nucleotide sequence is given as TGTGCCACCAGTGACCGCGGTTTGGGGGGGCTCGGCACCGGGGAGCTGTTTTTT.